This TCR beta chain was found in a study of blood T cell repertoires in COVID-19. The wider study: Both acute and convalescent COVID-19 samples were obtained from the United States, Italy and Spain.

Some clones are missing from TCRdb's copy, which holds only in-frame ones; the method was immunoSEQ multiplex PCR. Here the sample spans under 100,000 clones, around 78% being singletons. Trimming left V 1 base short and J 4 bases short, with 8 bases between. The CDR3 has 14 residues. Germline CDR1 is LGHDT and CDR2 is YNNKEL (reference sequence). The V gene is TRBV3-1 (or the pseudogene TRBV3-2), the J gene TRBJ1-5; no clear D. The sequencing sample was made of peripheral blood. The TCR comes from a man aged 60-69 years with COVID-19, enrolled during active disease. The CDR3 coding sequence is TGTGCCAGCAGCCAAGGGACTCCGAATCAGCCCCAGCATTTT. Its translation is CASSQGTPNQPQHF.